A single sample gave rise to the 30 T cell receptor beta chains below, sequenced in a study of shared clonotypes between healthy human individuals. Only in-frame clones appear in the TCRdb table, and some are missing; sequencing was by immunoSEQ multiplex PCR. Of over 2 million clones listed, about nine tenths are singletons. The sample taken for sequencing was naive CD4+ T cells from PBMCs. Subset denoted: CD45RA+ positively selected. These receptors originate from a man aged 18 to 29 in good health. Some clones in this sample may be carry-over from other donors' samples.

This chain links TRBV2 with TRBJ2-7; 12 bases are shared with TRBD1. With V trimmed by 4 bases and J by 5 bases, 6 bases remained unmatched. There are 15 residues in the CDR3. Germline CDR1 is SNHLY and CDR2 is FYNNEI. The CDR3 DNA follows: TGTGCCAGCAGTGTAACCGGGACAGGGGGCCACGAGCAGTACTTC. This encodes CASSVTGTGGHEQYF.

The chain joins TRBV6-1 to TRBJ2-5; D is unclear. The CDR3 loop spans 14 amino acids. In germline, CDR1 is MNHNS, CDR2 SASEGT. The V end was cut by 3 bases, the J end by 5 bases, with 13 bases between. The CDR3 coding sequence is TGTGCCAGCAGTGACAGACCGTTTCTGGAGACCCAGTACTTC. Protein sequence: CASSDRPFLETQYF.

Worth noting for this clone: The sample holds other DNA sequences that translate to the same CDR3. The V call is TRBV4-3, the J call TRBJ1-1, with D unresolved. The CDR3 sequence is 14 residues long. Looked up from germline, CDR1 is LGHNA and CDR2 is YSLEER. V was cut by 0 bases and J by 1 base, with 6 bases left in between. CDR3 sequence: CASSQETGNTEAFF. CDR3 sequence (DNA): TGCGCCAGCAGCCAAGAAACGGGGAACACTGAAGCTTTCTTT.

This clone was observed a single time. V is TRBV27 and J is TRBJ2-7; perhaps TRBD2 as D (6 bases). The CDR3 sequence is 16 residues long. Germline assignment: CDR1 MNHEY and CDR2 SMNVEV (reference sequence). Trimming took off 2 bases at V and 3 bases at J, with 17 bases between the two ends. The CDR3 region is CASSLLFGREVYEQYF. For the CDR3, the DNA is TGTGCCAGCAGTTTACTTTTTGGCAGGGAGGTCTACGAGCAGTACTTC.

This sequence joins TRBV27 and TRBJ2-7; a possible D gene is TRBD1 (6 bases). The CDR3 has 15 amino acids. Germline V gene lookup returns CDR1 MNHEY and CDR2 SMNVEV (reference sequence). V was shortened by 3 bases and J by 2 bases, with 14 bases between the two germline ends. The CDR3 loop reads CASSFGTGTAYEQYF. The CDR3 region has the DNA TGTGCCAGCAGTTTTGGAACAGGGACCGCCTACGAGCAGTACTTC.

The V and J genes are TRBV28 and TRBJ1-2, with 8 bases identical to TRBD1. The CDR3 is 13 residues long. Germline V CDR1 and CDR2: MDHEN, SYDVKM. The trim removed 5 bases at V and 6 bases at J, leaving 5 bases unmatched. In DNA form, the CDR3 reads TGTGCCAGCAGTGCACAGGGGGTTAATGGCTACACCTTC. Protein: CASSAQGVNGYTF.

This chain's CDR3 is CASRDQSGGLNEKLFF. The DNA for the CDR3 is TGTGCCAGTAGAGATCAATCGGGAGGATTGAATGAAAAACTGTTTTTT. The V gene is TRBV19, the J gene TRBJ1-4; no clear D gene. The germline V and J ends were trimmed by 6 bases and 5 bases, with 19 bases remaining between them. The CDR3 extends over 16 amino acids. Germline CDR1 reads LNHDA; CDR2 reads SQIVND (reference sequence).

The chain links TRBV29-1 to TRBJ1-3; weak D call: TRBD1 (5 bases). Trimming took 5 bases from V and 8 from J, leaving 10 bases between them. The CDR3 has 11 residues. Germline loops: CDR1 SQVTM, CDR2 ANQGSEA. The CDR3 DNA is TGCAGCGTTAGTACCAGGGACACCATATATTTT. Protein: CSVSTRDTIYF.

This rearrangement joins TRBV9 to TRBJ2-2, with 12 bases identical to TRBD1. Germline V lookup: CDR1 SGDLS, CDR2 YYNGEE. This CDR3 is built from 15 residues. V trimming: 4 bases; J trimming: 6 bases; junction bases outside the gene matches: 4. CDR3 residues: CASSSGQGASGELFF. In nucleotides, the CDR3 is TGTGCCAGCAGCTCGGGACAGGGGGCGTCCGGGGAGCTGTTTTTT.

The chain couples TRBV7-8 to TRBJ2-7; no firm D call. Per the germline V gene, CDR1 is SGHVS and CDR2 is FQNEAQ. This CDR3 contains 15 residues. V gave up 3 bases and J gave up 3 bases, with 15 bases separating them. This CDR3 reads CASSFRRVQDYEQYF. The CDR3 DNA follows: TGTGCCAGCAGCTTCCGACGGGTCCAAGACTACGAGCAGTACTTC.

As for this clone: Additional DNA sequences in this sample encode the identical CDR3. The rearrangement uses TRBV7-9 and TRBJ2-7, with TRBD2 as a possible D gene (5 bases). V dropped 1 base and J dropped 3 bases, with 7 bases sitting between them. Germline-derived CDR1 and CDR2 are SEHNR and FQNEAQ (reference sequence). This CDR3 contains 13 residues. The CDR3 sequence: CASSLVGGYEQYF. The CDR3 nucleotides read TGTGCCAGCAGCTTAGTTGGAGGCTACGAGCAGTACTTC.

Only one count was recorded for this clone. This chain uses TRBV29-1 with TRBJ2-5; no clear D. Germline CDR1 is SQVTM and CDR2 is ANQGSEA. The CDR3 consists of 12 residues. Trimming stripped 6 bases from V and 4 bases from J, with 12 bases between. CDR3 bases: TGCAGCGTGACCTCAGGTCCAGAGACCCAGTACTTC. Its protein product is CSVTSGPETQYF. The whole variable domain, filled in from reference TRBV29-1 and TRBJ2-5, reads SAVISQKPSRDICQRGTSLTIQCQVDSQVTMMFWYRQQPGQSLTLIATANQGSEATYESGFVIDKFPISRPNLTFSTLTVSNMSPEDSSIYLCSVTSGPETQYFGPGTRLLVL.

This chain connects TRBV27 to TRBJ1-5; a possible D gene is TRBD1 (6 bases). The CDR3 extends over 15 amino acids. V gave up 6 bases and J gave up 3 bases, with 15 bases separating them. Germline V CDR1 and CDR2: MNHEY, SMNVEV (reference sequence). The CDR3 nucleotides read TGTGCCAGCAGCAACGACAGGTTAAACAATCAGCCCCAGCATTTT. Translated: CASSNDRLNNQPQHF.

This clone appeared a single time. An end of the junction does not agree with germline; a read error may underlie this. V is TRBV30 and J is TRBJ1-2, with TRBD1 matching 12 bases. Germline lookup yields CDR1 GTSNPN and CDR2 SVGIG (reference sequence). The CDR3 is made up of 17 amino acids. The CDR3 DNA follows: TGTGTCTGGACCGCGCCTACCGGGACAGGGGGCGCGGATGGCTACACCTTC. Translating it yields CVWTAPTGTGGADGYTF.

V gene TRBV7-6 combines with J gene TRBJ1-5, with 10 nucleotides matching TRBD1. This CDR3 contains 14 residues. Per the germline V gene, CDR1 is SGHVS and CDR2 is FNYEAQ. Unmatched junction bases numbered 1, after V lost 4 bases and J lost 4 bases. The CDR3 coding sequence is TGTGCCAGCAGCTCGGGACAGGGGAATCAGCCCCAGCATTTT. Its translation is CASSSGQGNQPQHF.

This sequence joins TRBV5-6 and TRBJ1-2; no reliable D call. This CDR3 is built from 15 residues. Per the germline V gene, CDR1 is SGHDT and CDR2 is YYEEEE. V was pared by 1 base and J by 0 bases, with 10 bases between. DNA for the CDR3: TGTGCCAGCAGCTTGTTTGGCAGAACTAACTATGGCTACACCTTC. As protein: CASSLFGRTNYGYTF.

The chain joins TRBV29-1 to TRBJ2-5, with 8 positions matching TRBD1. This CDR3 contains 13 residues. Losses at the gene ends were 7 bases for V and 5 bases for J; bases not matched to a gene: 9. Germline CDR1 and CDR2: SQVTM and ANQGSEA. CDR3 DNA: TGCAGCGGCGAAACAGGGGGTCGGGAGACCCAGTACTTC. This sequence encodes CSGETGGRETQYF. Full variable domain (outside the CDR3, taken from reference TRBV29-1 and TRBJ2-5): SAVISQKPSRDICQRGTSLTIQCQVDSQVTMMFWYRQQPGQSLTLIATANQGSEATYESGFVIDKFPISRPNLTFSTLTVSNMSPEDSSIYLCSGETGGRETQYFGPGTRLLVL.

This chain connects TRBV10-3 to TRBJ2-5; TRBD1 matches at 10 bases. The CDR3 length is 16 residues. Germline CDR1 and CDR2: ENHRY and SYGVKD. Trimming at V came to 4 bases and at J to 2 bases, leaving 7 bases not matched to a gene. The CDR3 sequence: CAISVGQGGIQETQYF. CDR3 DNA sequence: TGTGCCATCAGTGTCGGACAGGGGGGAATTCAAGAGACCCAGTACTTC.

In regard to this clone: Sequence at one end of the junction differs from germline and may be a read error. The chain joins TRBV6-5 to TRBJ2-1; 11 bases align to TRBD2. There are 16 residues in the CDR3. Germline-derived CDR1 and CDR2 are MNHEY and SVGAGI. CDR3 loop: CASSYSTSGRKNEQFF. CDR3 coding DNA: TGTGCCAGCAGCTACTCCACTAGCGGGAGAAAGAATGAGCAGTTCTTC.

The V call is TRBV28, the J call TRBJ1-2; D is unclear. CDR3 length: 13 amino acids. Per the germline V gene, CDR1 is MDHEN and CDR2 is SYDVKM. Trimming stripped 5 bases from V and 12 bases from J, with 19 bases between. The DNA for the CDR3 is TGTGCCAGCAGTCTAGATAAGGAAGCTAGGGACACCTTC. Translating it yields CASSLDKEARDTF.

The genes are TRBV10-3 and TRBJ2-5, with D hard to call. Germline CDR1 ENHRY, CDR2 SYGVKD. The CDR3 has 13 amino acids. V was trimmed by 4 bases and J by 2 bases, leaving 8 bases between them. CDR3 DNA sequence: TGTGCCATCAGTGCAGGACCGCAAGAGACCCAGTACTTC. Translating it yields CAISAGPQETQYF.

The chain combines TRBV30 with TRBJ1-1; possibly TRBD1 for D (5 bases). The CDR3 totals 12 residues. Trimming shortened V by 5 bases and J by 11 bases, and 18 bases separated the two germline ends. Germline CDR1 and CDR2: GTSNPN and SVGIG (reference sequence). CDR3 nucleotide sequence: TGTGCCTGGTACAGGACTCTTCATGGGGCTTTCTTT. Amino acid sequence: CAWYRTLHGAFF.

In this sample, this clone turned up once. Other DNA sequences from this sample encode an identical CDR3 as well. The chain carries TRBV5-4 and TRBJ1-2, with D perhaps TRBD1 (5 bases). V gave up 4 bases and J gave up 4 bases, with 8 bases separating them. The V gene's germline CDR1 is SGHNT and CDR2 YYREEE (reference sequence). The CDR3 has 12 residues. The CDR3 spells CASSADSYGYTF. CDR3 DNA: TGTGCCAGCAGCGCCGACAGCTATGGCTACACCTTC.

This rearrangement joins TRBV6-5 to TRBJ1-5; no reliable D call. This CDR3 spans 14 amino acids. V was shortened by 5 bases and J by 4 bases, with 12 bases between the two germline ends. Germline V gives CDR1 MNHEY, CDR2 SVGAGI. The CDR3 sequence: CASSTRRENQPQHF. The CDR3 coding sequence is TGTGCCAGCAGTACCCGACGGGAAAATCAGCCCCAGCATTTT.

The chain links TRBV6-5 to TRBJ2-1; D ambiguous. Germline CDR1 MNHEY, CDR2 SVGAGI. The CDR3 totals 15 residues. The ends were cut back, 6 bases at V and 6 bases at J, with 18 bases in the middle. The CDR3 DNA reads TGTGCCAGCAGGTCCGACTCCTGGCGTCGCAATGAGCAGTTCTTC. Its translation is CASRSDSWRRNEQFF.

The rearrangement links TRBV5-4 to TRBJ2-1; tentative D call: TRBD1 (6 bases). The CDR3 loop spans 15 amino acids. Germline lookup yields CDR1 SGHNT and CDR2 YYREEE (reference sequence). V lost 5 bases and J 10 bases, leaving 22 bases between the germline ends. As DNA, the CDR3 is TGTGCCAGCAGTCGGTCATTGCCGGGACAAGGGGAGCAGTTCTTC. Amino acid sequence: CASSRSLPGQGEQFF.

This clone was counted a few times. Other DNA sequences in this sample translate to the same CDR3. The rearrangement uses TRBV9 and TRBJ1-1; 8 bases line up with TRBD1. Germline V CDR1 and CDR2: SGDLS, YYNGEE. After removal of 0 bases from V and 4 bases from J, the junction contained 5 bases not matched to a gene. CDR3 length: 15 amino acids. The CDR3 loop reads CASSVVGQGSTEAFF. The CDR3 DNA follows: TGTGCCAGCAGCGTAGTTGGACAGGGTTCCACTGAAGCTTTCTTT.

Details on this clone: Other DNA sequences in this specimen translate into the identical CDR3. This rearrangement joins TRBV28 to TRBJ2-5, with D unresolved. Germline assignment: CDR1 MDHEN and CDR2 SYDVKM. Deletions cut 6 bases from V and 2 bases from J, with 4 bases between. CDR3 size: 11 residues. The DNA of the CDR3 is TGTGCCAGCAGAGCTCAAGAGACCCAGTACTTC. It specifies CASRAQETQYF.

The chain links TRBV19 to TRBJ2-4, with a tentative D call TRBD2 (6 bases). The CDR3 has 15 residues. Germline V gives CDR1 LNHDA, CDR2 SQIVND (reference sequence). The V gene lost 4 bases and the J gene lost 8 bases, with 18 bases spanning the gap. The chain's CDR3 is CASSTEGLALDIQYF. CDR3 DNA: TGTGCCAGTAGTACAGAGGGACTCGCCCTGGACATTCAGTACTTC. The whole variable domain, remainder taken from reference TRBV19 and TRBJ2-4, is DGGITQSPKYLFRKEGQNVTLSCEQNLNHDAMYWYRQDPGQGLRLIYYSQIVNDFQKGDIAEGYSVSREKKESFPLTVTSAQKNPTAFYLCASSTEGLALDIQYFGAGTRLSVL.

This chain uses TRBV11-2 with TRBJ1-1; D might be TRBD1 (6 bases). Germline V gives CDR1 SGHAT, CDR2 FQNNGV. The CDR3 has 14 amino acids. The V end was cut by 4 bases, the J end by 4 bases, with 13 bases between. The CDR3 is CASSSAQGSTEAFF. The CDR3 DNA follows: TGTGCCAGCAGCTCCGCACAGGGATCCACTGAAGCTTTCTTT.